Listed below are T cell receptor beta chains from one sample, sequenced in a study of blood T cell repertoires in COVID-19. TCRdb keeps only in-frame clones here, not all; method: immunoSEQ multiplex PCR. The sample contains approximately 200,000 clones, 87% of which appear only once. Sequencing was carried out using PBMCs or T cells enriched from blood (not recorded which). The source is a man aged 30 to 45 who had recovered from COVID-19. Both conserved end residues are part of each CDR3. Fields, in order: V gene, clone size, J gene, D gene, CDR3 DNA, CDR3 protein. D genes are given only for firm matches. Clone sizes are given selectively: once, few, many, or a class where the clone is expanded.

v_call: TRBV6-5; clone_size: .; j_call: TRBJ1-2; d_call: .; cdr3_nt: TGTGCCAGCGGGGAGGTTGGAAATACGGGGTCCGGCTACACCTTC; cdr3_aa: CASGEVGNTGSGYTF
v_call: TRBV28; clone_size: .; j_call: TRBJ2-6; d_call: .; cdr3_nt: TGTGCCAGCAGTTTAGGAGGGGGCGCGGCCAACGTCCTGACTTTC; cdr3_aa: CASSLGGGAANVLTF
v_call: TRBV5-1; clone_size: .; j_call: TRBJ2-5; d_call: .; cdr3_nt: TGCGCCAGCAGCTACGGTAGCGGAGATCAAGAGACCCAGTACTTC; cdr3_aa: CASSYGSGDQETQYF
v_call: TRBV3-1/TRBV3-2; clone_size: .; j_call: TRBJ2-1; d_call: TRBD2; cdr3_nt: TGTGCCAGCAGCCCAACTAGCGGGGTATACAATGAGCAGTTCTTC; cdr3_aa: CASSPTSGVYNEQFF
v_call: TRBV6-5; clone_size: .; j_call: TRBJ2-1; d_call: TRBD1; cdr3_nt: TGTGCCAGCAGTTACTCGGGACAGACCTACAATGAGCAGTTCTTC; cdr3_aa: CASSYSGQTYNEQFF
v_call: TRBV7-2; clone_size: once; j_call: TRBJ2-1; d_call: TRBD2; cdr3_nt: TGTGCCAGCAGCGGATACTCTAGCGGGGGGGCCTACAATGAGCAGTTCTTC; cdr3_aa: CASSGYSSGGAYNEQFF
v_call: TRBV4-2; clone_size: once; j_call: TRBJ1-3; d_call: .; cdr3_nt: TGTGCCAGCAGCCAAGGAGAGTCGGGAGGAAACACCATATATTTT; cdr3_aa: CASSQGESGGNTIYF
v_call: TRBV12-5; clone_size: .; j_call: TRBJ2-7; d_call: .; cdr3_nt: TGTGCTAGTGGTCAATCGGGACTTCCCTATTACGAGCAGTACTTC; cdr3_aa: CASGQSGLPYYEQYF
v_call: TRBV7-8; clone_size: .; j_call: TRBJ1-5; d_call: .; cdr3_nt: TGTGCCAGCAGCTTAGCGAGTGCAGGGATTAAGGATTTT; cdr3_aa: CASSLASAGIKDF
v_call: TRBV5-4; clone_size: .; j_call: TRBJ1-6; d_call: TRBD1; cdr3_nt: TGTGCCAGCAGCGGGACAGGACAGTCGAGAATCGCCCTCCACTTT; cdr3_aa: CASSGTGQSRIALHF
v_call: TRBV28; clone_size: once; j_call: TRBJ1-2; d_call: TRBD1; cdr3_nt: TGTGCCAGCAGTTTGGGGGACAGGAATCGTAACTATGGCTACACCTTC; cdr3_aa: CASSLGDRNRNYGYTF
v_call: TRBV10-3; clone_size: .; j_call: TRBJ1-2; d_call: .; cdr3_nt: TGTGCCATCAGTGAGTCGAGGCAGGGTGGGCTAGAGTACACCTTC; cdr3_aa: CAISESRQGGLEYTF
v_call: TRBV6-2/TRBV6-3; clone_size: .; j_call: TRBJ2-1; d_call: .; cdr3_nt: TGTGCCAGCAGTCAACTGACAGGGACTTACGGTGAGCAGTTCTTC; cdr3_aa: CASSQLTGTYGEQFF
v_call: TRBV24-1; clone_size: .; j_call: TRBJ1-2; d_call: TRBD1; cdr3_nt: TGTGCCACCTCCCGGGGACAGGGGTTAAATTCTGGCTACACCTTC; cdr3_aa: CATSRGQGLNSGYTF
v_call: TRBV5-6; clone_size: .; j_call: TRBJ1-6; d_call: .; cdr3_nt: TGTGCCAGCAGTTTCCCAGGGGAATATTCACCCCTCCACTTT; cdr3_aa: CASSFPGEYSPLHF
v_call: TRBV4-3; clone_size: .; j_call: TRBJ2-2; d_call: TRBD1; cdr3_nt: TGCGCCAGCAGCACAAGGACAGGGGGCGTCGGGGAGCTGTTTTTT; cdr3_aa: CASSTRTGGVGELFF
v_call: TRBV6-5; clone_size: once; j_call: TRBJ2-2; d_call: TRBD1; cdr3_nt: TGTGCCAGCAGTTACGGCGACAGGGGGCTCGGGGAGCTGTTTTTT; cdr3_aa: CASSYGDRGLGELFF
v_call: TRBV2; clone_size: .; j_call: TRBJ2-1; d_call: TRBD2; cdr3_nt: TGTGCCAGCAACAGCGGGAGGAACAATGAGCAGTTCTTC; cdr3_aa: CASNSGRNNEQFF
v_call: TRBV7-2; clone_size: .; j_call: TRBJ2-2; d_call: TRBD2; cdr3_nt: TGTGCCAGCAAAGGTAGCGGGGTGAACACCGGGGAGCTGTTTTTT; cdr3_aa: CASKGSGVNTGELFF
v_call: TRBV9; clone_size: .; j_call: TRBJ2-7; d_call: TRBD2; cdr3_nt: TGTGCCAGCAGCGCGGGACTAGCGGGAGGGGAGAAGTACTTC; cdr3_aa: CASSAGLAGGEKYF
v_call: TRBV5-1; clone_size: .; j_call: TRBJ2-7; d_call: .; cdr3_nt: TGCGCCAGCAGCTCACTGGGAGCCGGGTTAGGCTACGAGCAGTACTTC; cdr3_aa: CASSSLGAGLGYEQYF
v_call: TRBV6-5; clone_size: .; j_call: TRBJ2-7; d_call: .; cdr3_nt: TGTGCCAGCAGTTACTCGTTGGGAGGAAATACTCGGCAGTACTTC; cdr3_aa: CASSYSLGGNTRQYF
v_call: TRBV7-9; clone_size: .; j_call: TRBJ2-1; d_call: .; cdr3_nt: TGTGCCAGCAGCTTGAATCCGGGACACCTAGACAATGAGCAGTTCTTC; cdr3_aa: CASSLNPGHLDNEQFF
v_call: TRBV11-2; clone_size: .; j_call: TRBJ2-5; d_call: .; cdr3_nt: TGTGCCAGCAGCTTAGGGACAAGGGGCGGGAACGGAGAGACCCAGTACTTC; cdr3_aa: CASSLGTRGGNGETQYF
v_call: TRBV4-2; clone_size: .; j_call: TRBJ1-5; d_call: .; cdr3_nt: TGTGCCAGCAGCCAAGAGAGAGTAGATTATAGCAATCAGCCCCAGCATTTT; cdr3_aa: CASSQERVDYSNQPQHF
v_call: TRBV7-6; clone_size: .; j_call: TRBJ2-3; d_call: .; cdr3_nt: TGTGCCAGCAGCCCCCACGGGTCAAGTCAGTATTTT; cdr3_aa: CASSPHGSSQYF
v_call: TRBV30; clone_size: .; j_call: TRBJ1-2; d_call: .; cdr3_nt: TGTGCCTGGAGTGTACGGGGGAAAGCTAACTATGGCTACACCTTC; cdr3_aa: CAWSVRGKANYGYTF
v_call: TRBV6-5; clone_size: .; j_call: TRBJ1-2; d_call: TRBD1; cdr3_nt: TGTGCCAGCAGTATAGCTCGGACAGGGGGATATGGCTACACCTTC; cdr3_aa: CASSIARTGGYGYTF
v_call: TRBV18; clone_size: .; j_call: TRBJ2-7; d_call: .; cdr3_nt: TGTGCCAGCTCACCCAACGACTTGGACGAGCAGTACTTC; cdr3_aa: CASSPNDLDEQYF
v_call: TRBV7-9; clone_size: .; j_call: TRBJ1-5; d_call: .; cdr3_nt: TGTGCCAGCAGCTTGACAGGTATCGAGAGTCAGCCCCAGCATTTT; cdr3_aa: CASSLTGIESQPQHF
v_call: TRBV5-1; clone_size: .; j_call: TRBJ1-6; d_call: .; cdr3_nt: TGCGCCAGCAGCTCAGGGTCAAATTCACCCCTCCACTTT; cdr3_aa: CASSSGSNSPLHF
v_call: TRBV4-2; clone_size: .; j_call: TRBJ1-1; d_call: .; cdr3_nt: TGTGCCAGCAGCCAAGAACCGTCGACAGGACACACTGAAGCTTTCTTT; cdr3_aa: CASSQEPSTGHTEAFF
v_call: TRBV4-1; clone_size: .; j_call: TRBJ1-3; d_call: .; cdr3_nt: TGCGCCAGCAGCCAAGATCGACAAACCTCTGGAAACACCATATATTTT; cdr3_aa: CASSQDRQTSGNTIYF
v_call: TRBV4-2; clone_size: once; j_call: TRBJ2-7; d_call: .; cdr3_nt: TGTGCCAGCAGCCAATACTCGGGACTTTCGGGGGAGCAGTACTTC; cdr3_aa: CASSQYSGLSGEQYF
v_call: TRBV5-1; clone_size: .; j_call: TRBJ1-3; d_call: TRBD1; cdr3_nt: TGCGCCAGCAGGAAAGGGACAGGGGTCGACACCATATATTTT; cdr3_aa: CASRKGTGVDTIYF
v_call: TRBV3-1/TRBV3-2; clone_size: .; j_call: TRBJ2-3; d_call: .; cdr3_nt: TGTGCCAGCAGCCAAGATCCGGGTTCTACAGATACGCAGTATTTT; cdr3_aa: CASSQDPGSTDTQYF
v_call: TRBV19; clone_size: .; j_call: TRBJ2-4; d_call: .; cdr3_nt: TGTGCCAGTAGTCCTTTACTAGCTGCCCAAAACATTCAGTACTTC; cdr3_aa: CASSPLLAAQNIQYF
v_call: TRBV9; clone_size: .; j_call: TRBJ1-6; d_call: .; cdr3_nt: TGTGCCAGCAGCTCCCGCGGGAATTCACCCCTCCACTTT; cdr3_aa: CASSSRGNSPLHF
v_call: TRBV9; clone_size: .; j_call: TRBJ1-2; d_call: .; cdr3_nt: TGTGCCAGCAGCGTAGGACAGAACGGCTACACCTTC; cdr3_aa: CASSVGQNGYTF
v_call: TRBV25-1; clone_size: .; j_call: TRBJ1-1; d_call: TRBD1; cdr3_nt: TGTGCCAGCAGTGAACAGGGGGCGGAAGCTTTCTTT; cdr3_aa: CASSEQGAEAFF
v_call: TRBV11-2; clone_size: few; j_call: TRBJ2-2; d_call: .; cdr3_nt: TGTGCCAGCAGCCCCCCAGGCCGGGGGATCAAAGGGAACACCGGGGAGCTGTTTTTT; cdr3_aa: CASSPPGRGIKGNTGELFF
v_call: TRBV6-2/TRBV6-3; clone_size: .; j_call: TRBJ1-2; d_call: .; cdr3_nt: TGTGCCAGCAGTTACCCCCAGGGCCTATTGAGGGGCTACACCTTC; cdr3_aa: CASSYPQGLLRGYTF
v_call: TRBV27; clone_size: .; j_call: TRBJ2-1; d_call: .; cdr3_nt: TGTGCCAGCAGTTTGGGGAGTCGCAATGAGCAGTTCTTC; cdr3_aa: CASSLGSRNEQFF
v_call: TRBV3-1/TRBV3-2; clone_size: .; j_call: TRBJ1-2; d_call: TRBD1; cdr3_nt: TGTGCCAGCAGCCAGCAAACCGGGACAGGAGGCTACACCTTC; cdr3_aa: CASSQQTGTGGYTF
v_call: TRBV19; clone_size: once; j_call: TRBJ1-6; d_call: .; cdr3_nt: TGTGCCAGTAAACAGGGTCGGAACTATAATTCACCCCTCCACTTT; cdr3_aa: CASKQGRNYNSPLHF
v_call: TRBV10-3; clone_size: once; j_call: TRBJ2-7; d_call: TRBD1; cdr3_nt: TGTGCCATCAGTGAAACCCGGGACAGGAATTACGAGCAGTACTTC; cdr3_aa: CAISETRDRNYEQYF
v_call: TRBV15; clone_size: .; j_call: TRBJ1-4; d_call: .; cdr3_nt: TGTGCCACCAGCAGAGATAGAGGATTGAATGAAAAACTGTTTTTT; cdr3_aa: CATSRDRGLNEKLFF
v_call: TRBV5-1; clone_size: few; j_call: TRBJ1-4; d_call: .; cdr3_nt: TGCGCCAGCAGCTTAGGGACTCTCACAACTAATGAAAAACTGTTTTTT; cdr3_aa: CASSLGTLTTNEKLFF
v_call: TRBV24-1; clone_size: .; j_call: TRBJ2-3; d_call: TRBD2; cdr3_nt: TGTGCCACCAGTGATCCAGGGACTATCCCAGATACGCAGTATTTT; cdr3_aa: CATSDPGTIPDTQYF
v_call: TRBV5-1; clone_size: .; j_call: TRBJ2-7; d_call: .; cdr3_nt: TGCGCCAGCAGCGTAGGGGACAGGGCGGGAGGCGAGCAGTACTTC; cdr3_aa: CASSVGDRAGGEQYF
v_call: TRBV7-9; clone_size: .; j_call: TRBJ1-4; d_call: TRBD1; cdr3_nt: TGTGCCAGCAGCTTCATACCCCGACAGGGTGGAGATGAAAAACTGTTTTTT; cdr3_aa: CASSFIPRQGGDEKLFF
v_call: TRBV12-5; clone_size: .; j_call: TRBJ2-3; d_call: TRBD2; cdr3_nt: TGTGCTAGTGGTCCTGGGTCGGACAGGACTAGCGGGAGTAGGGCAGATACGCAGTATTTT; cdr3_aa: CASGPGSDRTSGSRADTQYF
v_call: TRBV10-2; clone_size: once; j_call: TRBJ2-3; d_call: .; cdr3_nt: TGCGCCAGCAGTGCTGGGGGGATCGGCGCAGATACGCAGTATTTT; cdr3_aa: CASSAGGIGADTQYF
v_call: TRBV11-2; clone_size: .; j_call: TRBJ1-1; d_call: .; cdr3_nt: TGTGCCAGCAGCCGGCGAACAGGGCCCACTGAAGCTTTCTTT; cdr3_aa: CASSRRTGPTEAFF